The present T cell receptor (beta chain) was sequenced within a study of Ad26.COV2.S vaccination and SARS-CoV-2 variants. About the study: The vaccine Ad26.COV2.S was put into the muscle once, or twice with 56 days between. The study, taken as a whole, reports: Total T cell responses may have been underestimated by the TCR breadth and depth analyses. Whether participants received vaccine or placebo, their non-spike TCR breadth was similar.

Germline V gives CDR1 SGHRS, CDR2 YFSETQ. The length of the CDR3 is 14 residues. Trimming at V came to 1 base and at J to 6 bases, leaving 2 bases not matched to a gene. Notes on this clone: Its antigen remains unknown.

Assay: immunoSEQ multiplex PCR; the TCRdb copy retains only in-frame clones and omits some. There are about 480,000 clones in the sample; around nine tenths occur only once, and 10% to 15% lies in the top ten. Noted treatment: about 20 received Ad26.COV2.S at low or high dose, single or two shots; about 5 received placebo; per-sample allocation not given. Sampling was performed 63 days after the first vaccine or placebo injection. Whoever gave the sample was an adult aged 18-55 years in Boston. The V and J genes are TRBV5-1 and TRBJ2-2, with 8 bases that match TRBD1. The sample was peripheral blood, taken in a trial of Ad26.COV2.S vaccine versus placebo. The source of this sequence is a person between 18 and 65 years old who received the Ad26.COV2.S COVID-19 vaccine or a placebo. The CDR3 sequence: CASSLNRGSGELFF. The CDR3 DNA reads as TGCGCCAGCAGCTTGAACAGGGGGTCCGGGGAGCTGTTTTTT.